Included here is one T cell receptor beta chain sequence, with context. Its antigen is not known. The record originates from a study of cytomegalovirus exposure and HLA in healthy donors. General study points: Reported results showed that the classifier diagnosed cytomegalovirus status with high specificity and sensitivity. Segments of the TCR beta V type were, in most cases, productive about 90% or about 30% of the time in an earlier analysis.

The V and J ends lost 4 bases and 7 bases respectively, with 24 bases between them. The CDR3 contains 17 residues. Germline CDR1 reads SGHDT; CDR2 reads YYEEEE. In the PCR, 60 Vbeta and 13 Jbeta primers were used. Sequencing was performed with immunoSEQ multiplex PCR; in TCRdb, only in-frame clones are kept and a portion is missing. Altogether around 150,000 clones are present, approximately 80% being singletons, with the ten largest covering more than 9.5%. The receptor's source is a man aged 18 to 29 in good health and CMV-seropositive. Sequenced sample: PBMCs. This chain uses TRBV5-6 with TRBJ1-5; no clear D gene. The CDR3 protein is CASSHTRGEGIFQPQHF. CDR3 nucleotide sequence: TGTGCCAGCAGCCACACGCGGGGTGAGGGCATCTTCCAGCCCCAGCATTTT.